This T cell receptor (beta chain) emerged from a study of identical twins. Germline-derived CDR1 and CDR2 are MDHEN and SYDVKM. V lost 10 bases and J lost 6; bases outside the gene matches: 26. The CDR3 sequence is 19 residues long. TCRdb used MiXCR to reprocess the 5' RACE reads, holding one entry per CDR3 protein. In the table there are some 300,000 distinct CDR3 sequences, 9% to 15% of which are singletons. This sample also appeared in a second study, on yellow fever vaccine responses in identical twins.

The sequence came from a woman in her late teens or twenties in good health. Sequenced: CD8+ T cells sorted from blood. The rearrangement uses TRBV28 and TRBJ2-5; 10 bases match TRBD1. Here the CDR3 reads CATSPRTAGDRGFRKTQYF. In nucleotides, the CDR3 is TGTGCCACCAGCCCCAGAACGGCCGGGGACAGGGGCTTCAGGAAGACCCAGTACTTC.